This is a list of T cell receptor beta chains from one sample in a study of blood T cell repertoires in COVID-19. Repertoires were generated with immunoSEQ multiplex PCR, while TCRdb's copy carries only in-frame clones and drops some. The profile shows 29,000 or so clones, more than 70% of them singletons. Sample: peripheral blood. The receptor set was obtained from an older man with active COVID-19. The CDR3 runs from the conserved cysteine through the conserved F or W. A D gene is named only where the DNA matches it firmly. Clone size is given for some rows only: seen once, a few or many times, or a class if the clone is expanded.

TRBV6-1	TRBJ1-2	-	-	CASSEEAGGYGYTF	TGTGCCAGCAGTGAAGAGGCGGGAGGCTATGGCTACACCTTC
TRBV4-1	TRBJ2-7	-	TRBD1	CASSGQFFTYEQYF	TGCGCCAGCTCGGGACAGTTTTTCACCTACGAGCAGTACTTC
TRBV3-1/TRBV3-2	TRBJ2-3	-	TRBD2	CASSISGGATDTQYF	TGTGCCAGCAGCATTAGCGGGGGGGCCACAGATACGCAGTATTTT
TRBV30	TRBJ2-2	once	TRBD1	CAWSPTSWDRWDTGELFF	TGTGCCTGGAGTCCGACCTCTTGGGACAGGTGGGACACCGGGGAGCTGTTTTTT
TRBV3-1/TRBV3-2	TRBJ2-3	-	-	CASSQAQQYTQYF	TGTGCCAGCAGCCAAGCCCAACAGTATACGCAGTATTTT
TRBV10-1	TRBJ1-1	-	TRBD1	CASSTDRGSTEAFF	TGCGCCAGCAGCACGGACAGGGGATCGACTGAAGCTTTCTTT
TRBV6-2/TRBV6-3	TRBJ2-3	-	-	CASSSIPSLSTDTQYF	TGTGCCAGCAGTTCAATCCCCAGTCTCAGCACAGATACGCAGTATTTT
TRBV19	TRBJ1-6	-	-	CASSFSLGSPLHF	TGTGCCAGTAGTTTTTCCCTCGGTTCACCCCTCCACTTT
TRBV3-1/TRBV3-2	TRBJ1-3	-	-	CASSQESIRFSGNTIYF	TGTGCCAGCAGCCAAGAATCCATCCGGTTCTCTGGAAACACCATATATTTT
TRBV7-2	TRBJ2-5	once	TRBD2	CASSPGGGLQETQYF	TGTGCCAGCAGCCCGGGGGGAGGACTGCAAGAGACCCAGTACTTC
TRBV6-5	TRBJ1-1	-	-	CASSYEGVSTEAFF	TGTGCCAGCAGTTACGAGGGGGTGAGCACTGAAGCTTTCTTT
TRBV30	TRBJ2-5	-	TRBD2	CAWSGLAGTGETQYF	TGTGCCTGGAGTGGACTAGCGGGGACTGGAGAGACCCAGTACTTC
TRBV5-1	TRBJ1-1	-	-	CASSYPGLTNTEAFF	TGCGCCAGCAGCTATCCGGGACTCACGAACACTGAAGCTTTCTTT
TRBV10-1	TRBJ2-3	-	TRBD2	CASSPSGGGTDTQYF	TGCGCCAGCAGCCCTAGCGGGGGGGGCACAGATACGCAGTATTTT
TRBV10-2	TRBJ1-2	-	-	CASSRAGGRGGYTF	TGCGCCAGCAGTCGAGCTGGAGGGCGAGGTGGCTACACCTTC
TRBV5-1	TRBJ1-6	-	-	CASSLQGSYNSPLHF	TGCGCCAGCAGCTTACAGGGCTCCTATAATTCACCCCTCCACTTT
TRBV5-4	TRBJ2-7	-	TRBD2	CATSSGGASYEQYF	TGTGCCACCTCTAGCGGGGGGGCTTCCTACGAGCAGTACTTC
TRBV5-1	TRBJ2-1	once	-	CASRPGQRNEQFF	TGCGCCAGCAGACCCGGACAGCGCAATGAGCAGTTCTTC
TRBV2	TRBJ2-7	-	TRBD1	CASRSEGQGIEQYF	TGTGCCAGCAGATCCGAGGGACAGGGAATCGAGCAGTACTTC
TRBV6-1	TRBJ1-5	-	TRBD1	CASSEDRVKNNQPQHF	TGTGCCAGCAGTGAGGACAGGGTCAAGAATAATCAGCCCCAGCATTTT
TRBV6-1	TRBJ2-7	-	-	CASSDRVLGEQYF	TGTGCCAGCAGTGACAGGGTGCTCGGCGAGCAGTACTTC
TRBV18	TRBJ2-7	-	TRBD1	CASSPTGDEQYF	TGTGCCAGCTCACCAACAGGGGACGAGCAGTACTTC
TRBV6-6	TRBJ1-4	-	-	CASSFGETEKLFF	TGTGCCAGCAGTTTCGGGGAAACTGAAAAACTGTTTTTT
TRBV4-1	TRBJ1-6	-	-	CAAAGADSPLHF	TGCGCCGCAGCAGGGGCCGATTCACCCCTCCACTTT
TRBV19	TRBJ2-2	few	-	CASSMGGATGELFF	TGTGCCAGTAGTATGGGGGGAGCCACCGGGGAGCTGTTTTTT
TRBV3-1/TRBV3-2	TRBJ1-3	-	-	CASSPAGQSGNTIYF	TGTGCCAGCAGCCCAGCCGGACAATCTGGAAACACCATATATTTT
TRBV10-3	TRBJ1-2	-	TRBD1	CAITSGQGAVGYTF	TGTGCCATCACCTCGGGACAGGGGGCGGTGGGCTACACCTTC
TRBV5-1	TRBJ1-4	-	-	CASSLDGTQTEKLFF	TGCGCCAGCAGCTTGGATGGGACACAGACTGAAAAACTGTTTTTT
TRBV6-5	TRBJ1-2	once	TRBD1	CASRPQGSYGYTF	TGTGCCAGCAGGCCACAGGGGTCCTATGGCTACACCTTC
TRBV19	TRBJ1-6	once	TRBD1	CASARGDRGYNSPLHF	TGTGCCAGTGCCCGAGGGGACAGGGGGTATAATTCACCCCTCCACTTT
TRBV15	TRBJ2-3	-	TRBD2	CATSPGLALSTDTQYF	TGTGCCACCAGCCCAGGACTAGCGCTTAGCACAGATACGCAGTATTTT
TRBV2	TRBJ2-5	once	TRBD1	CASSPDRLQETQYF	TGTGCCAGCAGCCCGGACAGGCTACAAGAGACCCAGTACTTC
TRBV7-8	TRBJ1-2	-	-	CASSLVSGGVYGYTF	TGTGCCAGCAGCTTAGTGTCGGGGGGGGTTTATGGCTACACCTTC
TRBV19	TRBJ1-2	-	TRBD1	CASSITGGASYGYTF	TGTGCCAGTAGTATCACAGGGGGCGCGAGTTATGGCTACACCTTC
TRBV6-5	TRBJ1-6	-	-	CASRPGLPGSPLHF	TGTGCCAGCAGGCCGGGACTACCAGGTTCACCCCTCCACTTT
TRBV3-1/TRBV3-2	TRBJ1-1	-	TRBD1	CASSQWTGAMNTEAFF	TGTGCCAGCAGCCAATGGACAGGGGCCATGAACACTGAAGCTTTCTTT
TRBV6-1	TRBJ1-5	-	TRBD1	CASSEVSGTGTSNSNQPQHF	TGTGCCAGCAGTGAAGTGTCCGGGACAGGGACCTCCAATAGCAATCAGCCCCAGCATTTT
TRBV11-3	TRBJ2-1	-	TRBD2	CASSLGPTSGGSGEQFF	TGTGCCAGCAGCTTAGGTCCGACTAGCGGGGGGTCTGGTGAGCAGTTCTTC
TRBV12-3/TRBV12-4	TRBJ1-2	-	-	CASSLSAGVGYTF	TGTGCCAGCAGTTTGTCAGCGGGGGTTGGCTACACCTTC
TRBV14	TRBJ1-2	-	TRBD1	CASSPTGNYGYTF	TGTGCCAGCAGCCCGACAGGGAACTATGGCTACACCTTC
TRBV21-1	TRBJ1-2	-	-	CASSKEEMLYLYGYTF	TGTGCCAGCAGCAAGGAGGAGATGCTCTACCTCTATGGCTACACCTTC
TRBV10-1	TRBJ2-1	-	-	CASSDLATPYNEQFF	TGCGCCAGCAGTGACCTAGCTACCCCATACAATGAGCAGTTCTTC
TRBV7-2	TRBJ2-7	few	-	CASGRQVPPYEQYF	TGTGCCAGCGGTCGACAGGTCCCACCCTACGAGCAGTACTTC
TRBV5-6	TRBJ1-2	-	-	CASSFFATAGNYGYTF	TGTGCCAGCAGCTTTTTCGCGACAGCGGGGAACTATGGCTACACCTTC
TRBV30	TRBJ1-6	-	-	CAWSVDTGPNSPLHF	TGTGCCTGGAGTGTAGACACAGGTCCTAATTCACCCCTCCACTTT
TRBV6-5	TRBJ2-1	-	-	CASSYAAAGYEQFF	TGTGCCAGCAGTTACGCGGCGGCAGGGTATGAGCAGTTCTTC
TRBV5-4	TRBJ1-6	-	-	CASSYYRGSNSPLHF	TGTGCCAGCAGCTATTACCGGGGATCTAATTCACCCCTCCACTTT
TRBV3-1/TRBV3-2	TRBJ1-1	once	-	CASSQGRDLAFF	TGTGCCAGCAGTCAGGGCCGGGACTTAGCTTTCTTT
TRBV27	TRBJ2-7	few	-	CASSPTGLYEQYF	TGTGCCAGCAGTCCTACAGGTTTATACGAGCAGTACTTC
TRBV7-9	TRBJ2-1	-	TRBD2	CASSSGTSGGPYNEQFF	TGTGCCAGCAGCTCAGGGACTAGCGGGGGCCCCTACAATGAGCAGTTCTTC
TRBV6-1	TRBJ1-5	few	TRBD1	CASSDRQGHQPQHF	TGTGCCAGCAGTGACCGACAGGGGCATCAGCCCCAGCATTTT